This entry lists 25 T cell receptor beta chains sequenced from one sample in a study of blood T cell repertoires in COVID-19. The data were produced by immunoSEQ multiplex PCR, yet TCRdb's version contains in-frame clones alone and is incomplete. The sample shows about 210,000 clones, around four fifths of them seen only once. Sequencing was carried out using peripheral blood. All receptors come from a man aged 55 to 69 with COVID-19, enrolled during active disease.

The CDR3 loop is CSARTSGSYEQYF. The CDR3 DNA reads TGCAGCGCCCGAACTAGCGGCTCCTACGAGCAGTACTTC. V usage is TRBV29-1 and J usage is TRBJ2-7, with 8 bases that match TRBD2. Losses at the gene ends were 7 bases for V and 0 bases for J; bases not matched to a gene: 5. The CDR3 loop spans 13 amino acids. CDR1 SQVTM and CDR2 ANQGSEA come from the germline V gene.

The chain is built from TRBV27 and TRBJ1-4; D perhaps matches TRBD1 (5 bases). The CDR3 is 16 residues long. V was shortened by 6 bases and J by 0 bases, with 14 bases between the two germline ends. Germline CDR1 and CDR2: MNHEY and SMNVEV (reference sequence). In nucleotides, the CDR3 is TGTGCCAGCAGATCCTTTCCGGGGGCAACTAATGAAAAACTGTTTTTT. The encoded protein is CASRSFPGATNEKLFF.

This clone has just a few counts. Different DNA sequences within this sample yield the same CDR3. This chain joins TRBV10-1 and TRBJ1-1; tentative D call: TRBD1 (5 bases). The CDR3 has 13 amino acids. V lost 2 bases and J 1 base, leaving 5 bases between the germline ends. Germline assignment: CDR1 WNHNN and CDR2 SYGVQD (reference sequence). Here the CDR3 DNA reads TGCGCCAGCAGTGAGCAGGGGAACACTGAAGCTTTCTTT. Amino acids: CASSEQGNTEAFF.

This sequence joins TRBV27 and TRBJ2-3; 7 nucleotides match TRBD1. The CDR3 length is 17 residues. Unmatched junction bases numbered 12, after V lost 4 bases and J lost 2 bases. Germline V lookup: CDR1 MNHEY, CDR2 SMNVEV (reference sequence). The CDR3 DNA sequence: TGTGCCAGCAGTTCCAGGCTCGACAGGGAGAACACAGATACGCAGTATTTT. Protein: CASSSRLDRENTDTQYF.

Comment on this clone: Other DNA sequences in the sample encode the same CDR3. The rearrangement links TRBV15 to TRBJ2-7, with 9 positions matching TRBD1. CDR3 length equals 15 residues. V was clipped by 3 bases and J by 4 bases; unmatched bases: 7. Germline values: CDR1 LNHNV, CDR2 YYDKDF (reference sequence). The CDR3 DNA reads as TGTGCCACCAGCAGGCCACCGGGACAGGGTTACGAGCAGTACTTC. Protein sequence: CATSRPPGQGYEQYF.

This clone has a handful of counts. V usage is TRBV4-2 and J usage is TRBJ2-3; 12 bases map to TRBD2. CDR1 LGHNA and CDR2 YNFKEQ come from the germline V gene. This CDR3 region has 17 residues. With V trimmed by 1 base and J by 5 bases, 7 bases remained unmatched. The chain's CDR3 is CASSQVTLAGGKDTQYF. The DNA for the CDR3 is TGTGCCAGCAGCCAAGTTACGCTAGCGGGAGGGAAAGATACGCAGTATTTT.

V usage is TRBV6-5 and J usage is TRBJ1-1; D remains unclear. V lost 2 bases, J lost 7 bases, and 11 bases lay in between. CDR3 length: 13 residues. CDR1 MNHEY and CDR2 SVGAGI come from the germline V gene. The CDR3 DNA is TGTGCCAGCAGTTACCCCTGGGCCGGTGAAGCTTTCTTT. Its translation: CASSYPWAGEAFF.

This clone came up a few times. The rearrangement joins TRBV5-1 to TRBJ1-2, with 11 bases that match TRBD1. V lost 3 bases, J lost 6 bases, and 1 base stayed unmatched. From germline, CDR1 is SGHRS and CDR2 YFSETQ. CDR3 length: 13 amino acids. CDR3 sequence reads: CASSWGQGDGYTF. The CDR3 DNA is TGCGCCAGCAGCTGGGGACAGGGGGATGGCTACACCTTC.

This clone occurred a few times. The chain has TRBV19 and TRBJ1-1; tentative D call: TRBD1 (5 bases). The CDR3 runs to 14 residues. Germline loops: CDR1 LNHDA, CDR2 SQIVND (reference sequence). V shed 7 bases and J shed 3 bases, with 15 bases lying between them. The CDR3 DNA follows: TGTGCCAGTACCCCCCCGGGGGACTACACTGAAGCTTTCTTT. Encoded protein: CASTPPGDYTEAFF.

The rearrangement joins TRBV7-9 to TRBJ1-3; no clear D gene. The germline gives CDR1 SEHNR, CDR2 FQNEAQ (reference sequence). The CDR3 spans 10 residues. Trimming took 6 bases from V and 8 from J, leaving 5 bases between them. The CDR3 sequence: CASRGHTIYF. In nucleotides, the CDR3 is TGTGCCAGCAGGGGCCACACCATATATTTT.

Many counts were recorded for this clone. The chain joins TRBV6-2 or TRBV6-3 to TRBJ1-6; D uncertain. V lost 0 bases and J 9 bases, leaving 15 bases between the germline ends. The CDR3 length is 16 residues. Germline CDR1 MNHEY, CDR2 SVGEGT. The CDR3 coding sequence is TGTGCCAGCAGTTACTCGAGCTCTACCTCGAGTTCACCCCTCCACTTT. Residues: CASSYSSSTSSSPLHF.

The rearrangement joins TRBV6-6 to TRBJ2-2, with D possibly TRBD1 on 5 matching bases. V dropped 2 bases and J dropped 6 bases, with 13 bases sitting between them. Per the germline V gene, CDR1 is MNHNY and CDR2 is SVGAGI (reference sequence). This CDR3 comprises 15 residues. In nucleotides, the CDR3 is TGTGCCAGCAGTTACGGAGTCAGGGTATCCGGGGAGCTGTTTTTT. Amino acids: CASSYGVRVSGELFF.

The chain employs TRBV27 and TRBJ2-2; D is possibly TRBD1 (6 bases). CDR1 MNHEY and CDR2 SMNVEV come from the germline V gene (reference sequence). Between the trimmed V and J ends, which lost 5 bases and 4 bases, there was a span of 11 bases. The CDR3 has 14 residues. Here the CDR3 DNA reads TGTGCCAGCAGTGCGACCAGGGGCACCGGGGAGCTGTTTTTT. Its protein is CASSATRGTGELFF.

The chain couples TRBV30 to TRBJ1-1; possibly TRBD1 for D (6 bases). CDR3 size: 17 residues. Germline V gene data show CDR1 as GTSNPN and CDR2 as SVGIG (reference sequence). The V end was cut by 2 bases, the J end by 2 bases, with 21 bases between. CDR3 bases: TGTGCCTGGAGTACCCAACACCGACTCAGGGGTAACACTGAAGCTTTCTTT. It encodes CAWSTQHRLRGNTEAFF. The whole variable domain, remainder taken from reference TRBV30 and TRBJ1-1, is SQTIHQWPATLVQPVGSPLSLECTVEGTSNPNLYWYRQAAGRGLQLLFYSVGIGQISSEVPQNLSASRPQDRQFILSSKKLLLSDSGFYLCAWSTQHRLRGNTEAFFGQGTRLTVV.

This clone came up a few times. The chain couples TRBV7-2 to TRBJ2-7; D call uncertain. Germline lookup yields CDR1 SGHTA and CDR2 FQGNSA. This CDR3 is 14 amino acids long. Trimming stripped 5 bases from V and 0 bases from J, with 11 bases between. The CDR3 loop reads CASSQTPVSYEQYF. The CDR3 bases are TGTGCCAGCAGCCAGACACCGGTCTCCTACGAGCAGTACTTC. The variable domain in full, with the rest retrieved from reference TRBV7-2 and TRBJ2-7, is GAGVSQSPSNKVTEKGKDVELRCDPISGHTALYWYRQSLGQGLEFLIYFQGNSAPDKSGLPSDRFSAERTGGSVSTLTIQRTQQEDSAVYLCASSQTPVSYEQYFGPGTRLTVT.

The chain's CDR3 is CASSWDSVSGANVLTF. CDR3 DNA: TGCGCCAGCAGCTGGGACAGCGTCTCTGGGGCCAACGTCCTGACTTTC. This rearrangement joins TRBV5-1 to TRBJ2-6, with 7 bases aligning to TRBD1. The CDR3 has 16 amino acids. Unmatched junction bases numbered 3, after V lost 3 bases and J lost 0 bases. Germline-derived CDR1 and CDR2 are SGHRS and YFSETQ.

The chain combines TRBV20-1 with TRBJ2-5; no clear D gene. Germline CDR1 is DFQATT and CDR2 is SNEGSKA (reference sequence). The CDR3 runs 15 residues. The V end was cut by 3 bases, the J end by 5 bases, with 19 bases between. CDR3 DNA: TGCAGTGCTAGTGTTTCGGCAGGCTTCCGGGAGACCCAGTACTTC. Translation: CSASVSAGFRETQYF.

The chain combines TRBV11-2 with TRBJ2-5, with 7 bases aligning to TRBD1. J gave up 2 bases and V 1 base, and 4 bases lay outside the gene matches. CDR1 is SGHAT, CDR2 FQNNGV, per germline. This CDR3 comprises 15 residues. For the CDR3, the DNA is TGTGCCAGCAGCTTAGGTGGGACAGTTCAAGAGACCCAGTACTTC. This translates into CASSLGGTVQETQYF. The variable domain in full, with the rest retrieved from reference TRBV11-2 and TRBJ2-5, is EAGVAQSPRYKIIEKRQSVAFWCNPISGHATLYWYQQILGQGPKLLIQFQNNGVVDDSQLPKDRFSAERLKGVDSTLKIQPAKLEDSAVYLCASSLGGTVQETQYFGPGTRLLVL.

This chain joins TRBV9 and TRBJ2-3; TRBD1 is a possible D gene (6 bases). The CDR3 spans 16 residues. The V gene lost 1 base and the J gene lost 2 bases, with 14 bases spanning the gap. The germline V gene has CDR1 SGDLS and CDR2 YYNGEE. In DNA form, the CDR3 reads TGTGCCAGCAGCGTATGGGGGCAATTATTCACAGATACGCAGTATTTT. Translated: CASSVWGQLFTDTQYF.

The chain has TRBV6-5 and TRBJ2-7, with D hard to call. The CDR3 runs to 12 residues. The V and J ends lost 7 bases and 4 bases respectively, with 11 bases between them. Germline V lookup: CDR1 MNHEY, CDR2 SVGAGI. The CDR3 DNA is TGTGCCAGCACTAGTCCCCGGTACGAGCAGTACTTC. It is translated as CASTSPRYEQYF.

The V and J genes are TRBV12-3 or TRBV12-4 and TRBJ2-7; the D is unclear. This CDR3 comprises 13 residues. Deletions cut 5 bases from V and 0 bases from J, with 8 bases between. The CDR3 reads CASSPPSSYEQYF. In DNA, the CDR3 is TGTGCCAGCAGTCCCCCCTCCTCCTACGAGCAGTACTTC.

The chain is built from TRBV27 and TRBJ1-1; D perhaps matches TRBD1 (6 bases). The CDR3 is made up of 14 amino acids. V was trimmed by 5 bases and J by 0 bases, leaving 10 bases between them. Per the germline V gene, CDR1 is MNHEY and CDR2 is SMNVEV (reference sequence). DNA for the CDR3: TGTGCCAGCAGTATCGACAGGCTGAACACTGAAGCTTTCTTT. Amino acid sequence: CASSIDRLNTEAFF.

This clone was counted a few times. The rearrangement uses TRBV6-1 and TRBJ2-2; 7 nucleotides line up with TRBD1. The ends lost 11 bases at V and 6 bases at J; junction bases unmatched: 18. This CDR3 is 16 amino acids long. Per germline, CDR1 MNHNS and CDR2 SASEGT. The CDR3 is CASSERQGKLSGELFF. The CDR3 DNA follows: TGTGCCTCCAGTGAGAGACAGGGTAAATTATCCGGGGAGCTGTTTTTT.

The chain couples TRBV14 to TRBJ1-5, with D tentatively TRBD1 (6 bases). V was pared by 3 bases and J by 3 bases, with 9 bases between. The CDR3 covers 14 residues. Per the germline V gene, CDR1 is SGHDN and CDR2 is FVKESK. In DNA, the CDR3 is TGTGCCAGCAGCCAGGGGGCCGCCAATCAGCCCCAGCATTTT. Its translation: CASSQGAANQPQHF. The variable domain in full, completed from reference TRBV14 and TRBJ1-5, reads EAGVTQFPSHSVIEKGQTVTLRCDPISGHDNLYWYRRVMGKEIKFLLHFVKESKQDESGMPNNRFLAERTGGTYSTLKVQPAELEDSGVYFCASSQGAANQPQHFGDGTRLSIL.

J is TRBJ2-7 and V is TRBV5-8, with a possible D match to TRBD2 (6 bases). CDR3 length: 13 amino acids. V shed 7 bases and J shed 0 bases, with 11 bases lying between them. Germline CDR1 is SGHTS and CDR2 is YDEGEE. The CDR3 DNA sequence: TGTGCCAGCCTCAGGACTACCTCCTACGAGCAGTACTTC. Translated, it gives CASLRTTSYEQYF.